These 30 T cell receptor beta chains originate from one sample sequenced in a study of shared clonotypes between healthy human individuals. Measured with immunoSEQ multiplex PCR; TCRdb has only the in-frame clones, and not every one. Of millions of clones listed, over 85% were seen once; the top ten hold over 0.12%. Sequenced sample: naive CD4+ T cells sorted from blood. The sample's subset: CD45RA+ positively selected. The source of these receptors is a man aged 18-30 years in good health.

The genes are TRBV30 and TRBJ1-6; D is ambiguous. Germline CDR1 and CDR2: GTSNPN and SVGIG (reference sequence). This CDR3 has 15 amino acids. V lost 5 bases and J lost 6, with 17 bases in between. CDR3: CAWPWEDTTNSPLHF. CDR3 nucleotide sequence: TGTGCCTGGCCCTGGGAGGATACAACTAATTCACCCCTCCACTTT.

This clone was counted a few times. This sequence joins TRBV9 and TRBJ1-1; D unresolved. V shed 0 bases and J shed 0 bases, with 9 bases lying between them. CDR1 is SGDLS and CDR2 is YYNGEE in the germline V gene. There are 15 residues in the CDR3. The chain's CDR3 is CASSVDQLVNTEAFF. CDR3 DNA sequence: TGTGCCAGCAGCGTAGATCAGTTGGTGAACACTGAAGCTTTCTTT. Full variable domain (outside the CDR3, taken from reference TRBV9 and TRBJ1-1): DSGVTQTPKHLITATGQRVTLRCSPRSGDLSVYWYQQSLDQGLQFLIQYYNGEERAKGNILERFSAQQFPDLHSELNLSSLELGDSALYFCASSVDQLVNTEAFFGQGTRLTVV.

The chain is built from TRBV5-6 and TRBJ1-5; TRBD1 might be the D (5 bases). V lost 2 bases, J lost 7 bases, and 13 bases lay in between. Germline V gene lookup returns CDR1 SGHDT and CDR2 YYEEEE. The CDR3 runs to 14 residues. CDR3 amino acids: CASSLGPQGQPQHF. The CDR3 nucleotides read TGTGCCAGCAGCTTAGGCCCCCAGGGCCAGCCCCAGCATTTT. The entire variable domain, with the rest obtained from reference TRBV5-6 and TRBJ1-5, is as follows: DAGVTQSPTHLIKTRGQQVTLRCSPKSGHDTVSWYQQALGQGPQFIFQYYEEEERQRGNFPDRFSGHQFPNYSSELNVNALLLGDSALYLCASSLGPQGQPQHFGDGTRLSIL.

The chain is built from TRBV15 and TRBJ1-4; D is possibly TRBD1 (6 bases). The germline gives CDR1 LNHNV, CDR2 YYDKDF (reference sequence). CDR3 length: 14 residues. Trimming took 1 base from V and 7 from J, leaving 10 bases between them. The CDR3 DNA reads TGTGCCACCAGCAGAGGGACAGCGACTGAAAAACTGTTTTTT. It yields the protein CATSRGTATEKLFF.

The J gene is TRBJ2-1, the V gene TRBV10-1; tentatively, D is TRBD2 (6 bases). Trimming cost V 0 bases and J 14 bases, with 11 bases left between them. Germline V gene lookup returns CDR1 WNHNN and CDR2 SYGVQD (reference sequence). The CDR3 sequence is 12 residues long. CDR3 bases: TGCGCCAGCAGTGAGTCCGGGAGCGGTGAGTTCTTC. It codes for CASSESGSGEFF.

The V gene is TRBV6-5, the J gene TRBJ2-5, with TRBD2 identical over 9 bases. The V gene end was trimmed by 3 bases and the J gene end by 5 bases; junction bases not matched to a gene: 7. The CDR3 totals 15 residues. In germline, CDR1 is MNHEY, CDR2 SVGAGI. The CDR3 protein is CASSYEAGGGETQYF. The CDR3 DNA is TGTGCCAGCAGTTATGAAGCGGGAGGAGGGGAGACCCAGTACTTC.

The chain uses TRBV5-1 and TRBJ1-1; 8 nucleotides line up with TRBD1. The CDR3 runs to 15 residues. The V and J ends lost 4 bases and 9 bases, in that order; junction bases with no gene match: 14. Germline loops: CDR1 SGHRS, CDR2 YFSETQ. The CDR3 sequence is CASSPEGTGGRQAFF. The CDR3 DNA sequence: TGCGCCAGCAGCCCTGAGGGGACAGGAGGCCGCCAAGCTTTCTTT. The full variable domain, with the rest looked up from reference TRBV5-1 and TRBJ1-1, is KAGVTQTPRYLIKTRGQQVTLSCSPISGHRSVSWYQQTPGQGLQFLFEYFSETQRNKGNFPGRFSGRQFSNSRSEMNVSTLELGDSALYLCASSPEGTGGRQAFFGQGTRLTVV.

The gene calls are TRBV4-1 and TRBJ2-5; 8 bases agree with TRBD1. The V segment lost 4 bases and the J segment 6 bases; nucleotides outside the gene matches: 13. The CDR3 consists of 16 residues. The germline V gene encodes CDR1 MGHRA and CDR2 YSYEKL. The DNA of the CDR3 is TGCGCCAGCAGCCTCGGAGGACAGGGCCGCGGGAAGACCCAGTACTTC. Amino acid sequence: CASSLGGQGRGKTQYF.

On this clone itself: The same CDR3 arises from other DNA sequences in this sample as well. The chain is built from TRBV28 and TRBJ2-7, with D perhaps matching TRBD1 (6 bases). Germline V gene data show CDR1 as MDHEN and CDR2 as SYDVKM. CDR3 length: 13 residues. The V end lost 4 bases, the J end lost 2 bases, and 9 bases lay between the germline ends. CDR3 sequence reads: CASSSGGPYEQYF. CDR3 nucleotides: TGTGCCAGCAGTTCTGGGGGCCCCTACGAGCAGTACTTC.

The chain couples TRBV19 to TRBJ2-1, with 8 positions matching TRBD1. The CDR3 has 14 residues. J gave up 5 bases and V 4 bases, and 4 bases lay outside the gene matches. Looked up from germline, CDR1 is LNHDA and CDR2 is SQIVND (reference sequence). The CDR3 protein is CASSNQGAHNEQFF. For the CDR3, the DNA is TGTGCCAGTAGTAATCAGGGGGCTCACAATGAGCAGTTCTTC.

The V call is TRBV5-1, the J call TRBJ2-7; D remains ambiguous. The CDR3 totals 14 residues. V lost 2 bases to trimming and J lost 0 bases, with 9 bases between them. The germline CDR1 and CDR2 sequences are SGHRS and YFSETQ. The CDR3 bases are TGCGCCAGCAGCTTTTATATGGGCTCCTACGAGCAGTACTTC. As protein: CASSFYMGSYEQYF.

This clone was observed once. The gene calls are TRBV7-2 and TRBJ2-3; D tentatively fits TRBD1 or TRBD2 (5 bases each). CDR1 is SGHTA, CDR2 FQGNSA, per germline. V lost 4 bases and J lost 6, with 17 bases in between. The CDR3 has 15 residues. CDR3 sequence: CASSSPTSKGDTQYF. DNA of the CDR3: TGTGCCAGCAGCTCACCCACTAGTAAGGGGGATACGCAGTATTTT.

With regard to this clone: Other DNA sequences of this sample code for an identical CDR3. The rearrangement uses TRBV11-2 and TRBJ1-2; no clear D gene. Trimming took 5 bases from V and 2 from J, leaving 3 bases between them. There are 11 residues in the CDR3. Germline V gene sequence: CDR1 SGHAT, CDR2 FQNNGV. The CDR3 DNA sequence: TGTGCCAGCAGCGCCAACTATGGCTACACCTTC. Its translation is CASSANYGYTF.

The chain employs TRBV6-6 and TRBJ1-5; D is perhaps TRBD1 (6 bases). The CDR3 covers 16 residues. Between the trimmed V and J ends, which lost 6 bases and 0 bases, there was a span of 15 bases. Germline values: CDR1 MNHNY, CDR2 SVGAGI (reference sequence). This CDR3 is CASSPKGVDSNQPQHF. CDR3 nucleotides: TGTGCCAGCAGCCCGAAGGGGGTTGATAGCAATCAGCCCCAGCATTTT.

With regard to this clone: Other DNA sequences within the sample encode an identical CDR3. The chain uses TRBV5-1 and TRBJ2-7; 10 bases are shared with TRBD1. This CDR3 spans 13 amino acids. CDR1 SGHRS and CDR2 YFSETQ come from the germline V gene. V dropped 4 bases and J dropped 7; count of bases not matched to a gene: 5. CDR3 loop: CASSPWTGGEQYF. CDR3 sequence (DNA): TGCGCCAGCAGCCCCTGGACAGGGGGTGAGCAGTACTTC. Looking up the rest from reference TRBV5-1 and TRBJ2-7 gives the full variable domain: KAGVTQTPRYLIKTRGQQVTLSCSPISGHRSVSWYQQTPGQGLQFLFEYFSETQRNKGNFPGRFSGRQFSNSRSEMNVSTLELGDSALYLCASSPWTGGEQYFGPGTRLTVT.

The chain joins TRBV5-1 to TRBJ2-2; 8 bases line up with TRBD1. V lost 0 bases, J lost 0 bases, and 1 base stayed unmatched. Per the germline V gene, CDR1 is SGHRS and CDR2 is YFSETQ. This CDR3 has 16 residues. The CDR3 loop is CASSLDRGSNTGELFF. DNA for the CDR3: TGCGCCAGCAGCTTGGACAGGGGGTCGAACACCGGGGAGCTGTTTTTT.

This clone was recorded only once. J is TRBJ2-7 and V is TRBV7-9; D is perhaps TRBD2 (5 bases). Germline CDR1 SEHNR, CDR2 FQNEAQ (reference sequence). The CDR3 length is 15 residues. The V end lost 5 bases, the J end lost 5 bases, and 19 bases lay between the germline ends. The CDR3: CASSPISGWRNEQYF. The CDR3 nucleotides are TGTGCCAGCAGCCCCATTTCAGGTTGGAGGAACGAGCAGTACTTC.

V is TRBV6-6 and J is TRBJ2-7; D is uncertain. Germline CDR1 and CDR2: MNHNY and SVGAGI (reference sequence). The CDR3 spans 13 residues. The ends were cut back, 3 bases at V and 2 bases at J, with 8 bases in the middle. CDR3 amino acids: CASSYADPYEQYF. The DNA for the CDR3 is TGTGCCAGCAGTTATGCAGACCCCTACGAGCAGTACTTC.

This rearrangement joins TRBV5-4 to TRBJ2-5, with D possibly TRBD2 on 6 matching bases. CDR3 length: 14 residues. Germline CDR1 is SGHNT and CDR2 is YYREEE (reference sequence). Trimming cost V 5 bases and J 3 bases, with 14 bases left between them. The CDR3 DNA follows: TGTGCCAGCAGGCCTTGGGGCGGGAAAGAGACCCAGTACTTC. Its protein is CASRPWGGKETQYF. The full variable domain, completed using reference TRBV5-4 and TRBJ2-5, is ETGVTQSPTHLIKTRGQQVTLRCSSQSGHNTVSWYQQALGQGPQFIFQYYREEENGRGNFPPRFSGLQFPNYSSELNVNALELDDSALYLCASRPWGGKETQYFGPGTRLLVL.

The J gene is TRBJ2-7, the V gene TRBV6-5; 9 bases agree with TRBD2. CDR3 length equals 16 residues. Germline values: CDR1 MNHEY, CDR2 SVGAGI. The ends lost 0 bases at V and 5 bases at J; junction bases unmatched: 8. CDR3 nucleotides: TGTGCCAGCAGTTACTCCCAACGCGGGAGGGCCAACGAGCAGTACTTC. It encodes CASSYSQRGRANEQYF.

The chain joins TRBV5-4 to TRBJ1-2, with D perhaps TRBD1 (6 bases). There are 14 residues in the CDR3. Trimming left V 5 bases short and J 8 bases short, with 19 bases between. Germline loops: CDR1 SGHNT, CDR2 YYREEE (reference sequence). CDR3 sequence (DNA): TGTGCCAGCAGTTGGAGAAACAGGGAGGGAGGCTACACCTTC. It specifies CASSWRNREGGYTF.

The chain couples TRBV9 to TRBJ1-2; D remains unclear. Trimming cost V 0 bases and J 3 bases, with 12 bases left between them. The CDR3 is 15 residues long. CDR1 is SGDLS, CDR2 YYNGEE, per germline. The CDR3: CASSVAVDSHYGYTF. The CDR3 DNA reads as TGTGCCAGCAGCGTAGCGGTGGATTCCCACTATGGCTACACCTTC.

The chain is built from TRBV5-1 and TRBJ2-7, with TRBD1 matching 8 bases. CDR1 is SGHRS and CDR2 is YFSETQ in the germline V gene. CDR3 length: 13 amino acids. V trimming: 6 bases; J trimming: 4 bases; junction bases outside the gene matches: 6. The CDR3 DNA is TGCGCCAGCAATCAGGGGGCTGCTTACGAGCAGTACTTC. Translated: CASNQGAAYEQYF.

On this clone itself: Other DNA sequences from this sample encode an identical CDR3 as well. V gene TRBV6-1 combines with J gene TRBJ1-5; D is uncertain. CDR3 length: 13 residues. The germline CDR1 and CDR2 sequences are MNHNS and SASEGT. Trimming removed 4 bases from V and 1 base from J, with 5 bases in between. CDR3 DNA: TGTGCCAGCAGTGCGAACAGCAATCAGCCCCAGCATTTT. This sequence encodes CASSANSNQPQHF.

The chain recombines TRBV10-3 with TRBJ1-5; D possibly corresponds to TRBD1 (5 bases). Germline V gene sequence: CDR1 ENHRY, CDR2 SYGVKD. Deletions cut 6 bases from V and 9 bases from J, with 18 bases between. The CDR3 covers 14 residues. CDR3 in amino acids: CAISELGGVSPQHF. Written as DNA, the CDR3 is TGTGCCATCAGCGAATTGGGGGGGGTTTCGCCCCAGCATTTT.

In nucleotides, the CDR3 is TGTGCCAGCAGCTCCAGGCGGAATGGAAACACCATATATTTT. Amino acids: CASSSRRNGNTIYF. V and J are TRBV7-6 and TRBJ1-3; no clear D gene. The ends were cut back, 4 bases at V and 3 bases at J, with 10 bases in the middle. The CDR3 is 14 residues long. CDR1 is SGHVS, CDR2 FNYEAQ, per germline.

The chain uses TRBV6-1 and TRBJ2-3; D may be TRBD1 (6 bases). CDR3 length: 14 residues. CDR1 is MNHNS, CDR2 SASEGT, per germline. V lost 3 bases, J lost 6 bases, and 13 bases lay in between. The CDR3 is CASSDQGHGDTQYF. The CDR3 DNA follows: TGTGCCAGCAGTGATCAGGGGCATGGGGATACGCAGTATTTT.

To note about this clone: The sample contains more than one DNA sequence encoding this CDR3. The rearrangement uses TRBV6-5 and TRBJ2-5; 8 nucleotides align to TRBD2. J was trimmed by 4 bases and V by 0 bases; bases with no gene match: 7. CDR1 is MNHEY and CDR2 is SVGAGI in the germline V gene. The CDR3 is made up of 16 amino acids. CDR3 nucleotides: TGTGCCAGCAGTTACTCGGGGACTAGTCTCTTAGAGACCCAGTACTTC. Translation gives CASSYSGTSLLETQYF.

This chain joins TRBV19 and TRBJ1-5; the D gene is possibly TRBD1 (6 bases). V was trimmed by 6 bases and J by 1 base, leaving 16 bases between them. The CDR3 is 16 residues long. Germline CDR1 is LNHDA and CDR2 is SQIVND (reference sequence). The CDR3 coding sequence is TGTGCCAGTAGAGAAATGGGGGCTCGAAGCAATCAGCCCCAGCATTTT. It yields the protein CASREMGARSNQPQHF.

The chain recombines TRBV7-2 with TRBJ2-1; D call uncertain. Deletions cut 4 bases from V and 12 bases from J, with 16 bases between. CDR3 length equals 13 residues. Germline lookup yields CDR1 SGHTA and CDR2 FQGNSA. The CDR3, as DNA: TGTGCCAGCAGCTCAGGCCCGGGCCTGGGGCAGTTCTTC. Its translation is CASSSGPGLGQFF.